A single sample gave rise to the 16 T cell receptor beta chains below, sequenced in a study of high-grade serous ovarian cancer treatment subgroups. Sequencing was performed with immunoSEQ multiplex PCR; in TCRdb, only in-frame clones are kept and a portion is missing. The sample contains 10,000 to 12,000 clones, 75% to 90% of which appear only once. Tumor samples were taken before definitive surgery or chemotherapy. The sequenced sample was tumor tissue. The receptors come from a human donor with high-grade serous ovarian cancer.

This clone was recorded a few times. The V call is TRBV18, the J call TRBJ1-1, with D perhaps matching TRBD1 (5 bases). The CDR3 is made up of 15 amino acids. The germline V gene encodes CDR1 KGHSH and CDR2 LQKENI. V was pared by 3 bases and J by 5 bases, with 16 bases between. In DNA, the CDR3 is TGTGCCAGCTCACCTGGCCCGGGGGTAGTGACTGAAGCTTTCTTT. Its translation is CASSPGPGVVTEAFF. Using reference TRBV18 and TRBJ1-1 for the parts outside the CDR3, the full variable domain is NAGVMQNPRHLVRRRGQEARLRCSPMKGHSHVYWYRQLPEEGLKFMVYLQKENIIDESGMPKERFSAEFPKEGPSILRIQQVVRGDSAAYFCASSPGPGVVTEAFFGQGTRLTVV.

In DNA, the CDR3 is TGTGCCAGCAGTTCAATCGGGATGTCCGGGGACGAGCAGTACTTC. Amino acids: CASSSIGMSGDEQYF. The V call is TRBV27, the J call TRBJ2-7, with TRBD2 as a possible D gene (5 bases). Between the trimmed V and J ends, which lost 4 bases and 5 bases, there was a span of 18 bases. CDR3 length equals 15 residues. The V gene's germline CDR1 is MNHEY and CDR2 SMNVEV (reference sequence).

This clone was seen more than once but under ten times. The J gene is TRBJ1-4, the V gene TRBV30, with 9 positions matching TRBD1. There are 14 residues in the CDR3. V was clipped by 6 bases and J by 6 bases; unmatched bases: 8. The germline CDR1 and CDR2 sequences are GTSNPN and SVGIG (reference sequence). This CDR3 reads CACPLGQGDEKLFF. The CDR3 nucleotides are TGTGCCTGCCCCCTGGGACAGGGAGATGAAAAACTGTTTTTT.

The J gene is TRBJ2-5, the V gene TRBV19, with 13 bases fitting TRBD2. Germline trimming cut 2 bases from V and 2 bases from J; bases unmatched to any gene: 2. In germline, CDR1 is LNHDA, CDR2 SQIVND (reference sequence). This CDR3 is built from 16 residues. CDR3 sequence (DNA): TGTGCCAGTAGTATACCGGGACTAGCGGGGCAAGAGACCCAGTACTTC. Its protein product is CASSIPGLAGQETQYF.

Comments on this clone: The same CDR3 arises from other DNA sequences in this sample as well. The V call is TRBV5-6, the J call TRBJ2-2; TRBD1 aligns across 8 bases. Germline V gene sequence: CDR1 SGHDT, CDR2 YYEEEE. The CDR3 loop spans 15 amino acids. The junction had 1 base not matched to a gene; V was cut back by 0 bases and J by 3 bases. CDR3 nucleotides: TGTGCCAGCAGCTTGGTACAGGGGGACACCGGGGAGCTGTTTTTT. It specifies CASSLVQGDTGELFF.

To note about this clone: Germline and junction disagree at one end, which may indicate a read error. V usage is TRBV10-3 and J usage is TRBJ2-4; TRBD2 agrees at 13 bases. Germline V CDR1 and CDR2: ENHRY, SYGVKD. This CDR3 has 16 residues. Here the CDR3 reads CATSKGTSGEGNIQYF. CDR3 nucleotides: TGTGCCACCAGTAAGGGGACTAGCGGGGAGGGGAACATTCAGTACTTC.

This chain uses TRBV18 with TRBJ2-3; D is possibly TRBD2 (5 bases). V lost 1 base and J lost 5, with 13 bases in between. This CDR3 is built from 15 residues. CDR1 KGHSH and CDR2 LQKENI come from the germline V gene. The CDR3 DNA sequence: TGTGCCAGCTCACCACTGAAGGGCCGGGAAGATACGCAGTATTTT. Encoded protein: CASSPLKGREDTQYF.

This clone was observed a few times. CDR3 in DNA: TGTGCCTGGAAGCCCAATAGTATTGGCAATGAGCAGTTCTTC. Its translation: CAWKPNSIGNEQFF. The chain combines TRBV30 with TRBJ2-1; no firm D call. The V end lost 4 bases, the J end lost 6 bases, and 16 bases lay between the germline ends. This CDR3 spans 14 amino acids. CDR1 is GTSNPN, CDR2 SVGIG, per germline (reference sequence).

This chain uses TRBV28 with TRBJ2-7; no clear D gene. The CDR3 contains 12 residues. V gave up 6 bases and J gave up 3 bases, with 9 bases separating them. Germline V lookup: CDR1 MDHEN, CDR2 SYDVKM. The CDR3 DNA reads TGTGCCAGCAGGGGCCCCCTCTACGAGCAGTACTTC. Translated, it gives CASRGPLYEQYF.

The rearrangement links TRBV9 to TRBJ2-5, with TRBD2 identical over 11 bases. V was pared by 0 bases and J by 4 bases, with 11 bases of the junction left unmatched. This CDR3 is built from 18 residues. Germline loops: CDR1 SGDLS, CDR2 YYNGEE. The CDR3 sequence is CASSVGPLAGGSVETQYF. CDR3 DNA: TGTGCCAGCAGCGTAGGCCCGCTAGCGGGAGGTTCAGTAGAGACCCAGTACTTC.

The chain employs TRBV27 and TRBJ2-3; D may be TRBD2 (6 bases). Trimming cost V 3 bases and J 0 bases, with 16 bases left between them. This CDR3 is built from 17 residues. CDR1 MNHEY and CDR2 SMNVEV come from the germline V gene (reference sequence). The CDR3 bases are TGTGCCAGCAGTTTTGCCGGAGGGTGGAGGAGCACAGATACGCAGTATTTT. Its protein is CASSFAGGWRSTDTQYF.

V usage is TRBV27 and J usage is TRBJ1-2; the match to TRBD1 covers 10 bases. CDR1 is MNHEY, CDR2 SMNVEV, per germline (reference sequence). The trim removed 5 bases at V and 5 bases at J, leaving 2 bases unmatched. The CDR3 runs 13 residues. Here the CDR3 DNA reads TGTGCCAGCAGTCGGGACAGGGGTTATGGCTACACCTTC. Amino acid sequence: CASSRDRGYGYTF.

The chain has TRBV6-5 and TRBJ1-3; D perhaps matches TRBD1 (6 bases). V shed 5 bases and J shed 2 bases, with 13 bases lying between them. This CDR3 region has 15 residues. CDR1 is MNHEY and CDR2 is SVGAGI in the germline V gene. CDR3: CASSAQGLTGNTIYF. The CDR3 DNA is TGTGCCAGCAGTGCTCAGGGGCTTACTGGAAACACCATATATTTT.

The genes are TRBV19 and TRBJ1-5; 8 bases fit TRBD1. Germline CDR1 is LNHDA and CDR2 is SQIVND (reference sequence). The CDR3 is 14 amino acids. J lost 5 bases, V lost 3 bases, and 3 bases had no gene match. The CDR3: CASSIGQGHQPQHF. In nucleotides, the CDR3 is TGTGCCAGTAGTATTGGACAGGGTCATCAGCCCCAGCATTTT.

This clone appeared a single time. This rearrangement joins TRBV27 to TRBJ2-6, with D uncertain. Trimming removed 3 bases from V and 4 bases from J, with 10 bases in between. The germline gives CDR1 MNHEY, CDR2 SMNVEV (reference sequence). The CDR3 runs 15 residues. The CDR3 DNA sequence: TGTGCCAGCAGTTTCCAAGTGAGGGGGGCCAACGTCCTGACTTTC. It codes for CASSFQVRGANVLTF.

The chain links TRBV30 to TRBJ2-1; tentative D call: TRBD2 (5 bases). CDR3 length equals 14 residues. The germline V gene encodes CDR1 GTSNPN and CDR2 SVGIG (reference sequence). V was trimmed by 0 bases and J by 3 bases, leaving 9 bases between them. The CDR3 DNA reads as TGTGCCTGGAGTGTACAGAGCGGCTACAATGAGCAGTTCTTC. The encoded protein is CAWSVQSGYNEQFF.